The 24 T cell receptor beta chains below all came from one sample that was sequenced in a study of regulatory T cells in long-lasting Graves disease. Construction of TCR beta libraries relied on iRepertoire HTBI primers and on Arm-PCR targeting CDR3 regions. A single record per CDR3 protein comes from TCRdb applying MiXCR to the multiplex PCR reads. Of 400,000 to 500,000 distinct CDR3 sequences listed, less than 20% were seen once; the top ten hold 23%. Specified time point: newly diagnosed GD, antithyroid drugs for less than 3 months. PBMC-derived RNA was used for the TCR library. This sample was also put to use in a study of T cells in Graves' hyperthyroidism and ophthalmopathy.

The source material was peripheral blood mononuclear cells (PBMCs), sampled at new diagnosis, from a patient treated with antithyroid drugs. The source is a woman between 18 and 30 years old with Graves disease.

This chain links TRBV4-1 with TRBJ2-1; D gene unclear. Germline values: CDR1 MGHRA, CDR2 YSYEKL. V was shortened by 0 bases and J by 1 base, with 13 bases between the two germline ends. The CDR3 sequence is 17 residues long. The CDR3 region is CASSQDRRPSSYNEQFF. DNA of the CDR3: TGCGCCAGCAGCCAAGATCGTCGCCCCTCATCCTACAATGAGCAGTTCTTC.

This clonotype was counted ten times or more. The CDR3 reads CASRELKSGANVLTF. CDR3 nucleotides: TGTGCCAGCAGAGAGTTGAAGTCTGGGGCCAACGTCCTGACTTTC. The chain is built from TRBV6-2 or TRBV6-3 and TRBJ2-6, with no clear D. Germline V gene data show CDR1 as MNHEY and CDR2 as SVGEGT. Trimming shortened V by 6 bases and J by 1 base, and 10 bases separated the two germline ends. The length of the CDR3 is 15 residues.

This clonotype was seen many times. This chain joins TRBV5-1 and TRBJ1-1; 7 bases line up with TRBD1. The V gene end was trimmed by 4 bases and the J gene end by 2 bases; junction bases not matched to a gene: 14. Germline V gene data show CDR1 as SGHRS and CDR2 as YFSETQ. The length of the CDR3 is 17 residues. The CDR3 bases are TGCGCCAGCAGCACTTCTCCGGGACAGTTGTCAAACACTGAAGCTTTCTTT. This gives the protein CASSTSPGQLSNTEAFF. The full variable domain, rest sourced from reference TRBV5-1 and TRBJ1-1, is KAGVTQTPRYLIKTRGQQVTLSCSPISGHRSVSWYQQTPGQGLQFLFEYFSETQRNKGNFPGRFSGRQFSNSRSEMNVSTLELGDSALYLCASSTSPGQLSNTEAFFGQGTRLTVV.

This clonotype was seen repeatedly, ten times or more. V is TRBV5-6 and J is TRBJ2-3; possibly TRBD1 for D (5 bases). The CDR3 extends over 16 amino acids. Germline assignment: CDR1 SGHDT and CDR2 YYEEEE. Between the trimmed V and J ends, which lost 4 bases and 0 bases, there was a span of 15 bases. The CDR3 sequence: CASSLLDSPSTDTQYF. The CDR3 DNA sequence: TGTGCCAGCAGCCTCCTTGACAGTCCTAGCACAGATACGCAGTATTTT.

This clonotype was recorded at least ten times. The chain couples TRBV6-1 to TRBJ2-7; TRBD1 is a possible D gene (6 bases). Trimming stripped 7 bases from V and 2 bases from J, with 12 bases between. The germline gives CDR1 MNHNS, CDR2 SASEGT. The CDR3 is 13 residues long. CDR3 loop: CASIEGGTYEQYF. In DNA, the CDR3 is TGTGCCAGCATAGAAGGGGGAACCTACGAGCAGTACTTC.

Ten or more counts support this clonotype. The chain recombines TRBV11-1 with TRBJ2-1; possibly TRBD1 for D (6 bases). The V end lost 2 bases, the J end lost 0 bases, and 11 bases lay between the germline ends. CDR3 length: 16 amino acids. Germline loops: CDR1 SGHAT, CDR2 FQDESV (reference sequence). The CDR3 reads CASSLTGTNSYNEQFF. In DNA, the CDR3 is TGTGCCAGCAGCTTAACGGGGACAAACTCCTACAATGAGCAGTTCTTC.

This clonotype was seen repeatedly, ten times or more. The chain is built from TRBV10-3 and TRBJ2-1, with 9 bases identical to TRBD1. The germline CDR1 and CDR2 sequences are ENHRY and SYGVKD. The CDR3 extends over 16 amino acids. Trimming at V came to 3 bases and at J to 6 bases, leaving 9 bases not matched to a gene. CDR3 nucleotides: TGTGCCATCAGTGAAACCGGGACAGGGTATCGCAATGAGCAGTTCTTC. Protein product: CAISETGTGYRNEQFF.

The chain combines TRBV6-1 with TRBJ1-1, with 8 bases matching TRBD1. After removal of 6 bases from V and 3 bases from J, the junction contained 9 bases not matched to a gene. This CDR3 region has 15 residues. Germline V gene data show CDR1 as MNHNS and CDR2 as SASEGT. The CDR3 protein is CASSLKPRGHTEAFF. The DNA of the CDR3 is TGTGCCAGCAGCCTAAAACCCAGGGGGCACACTGAAGCTTTCTTT.

At least ten counts were recorded for this clonotype. This chain joins TRBV7-9 and TRBJ2-5, with D possibly called TRBD1 or TRBD2 (6 bases each). Germline V gene data show CDR1 as SEHNR and CDR2 as FQNEAQ (reference sequence). The CDR3 is made up of 15 amino acids. V shed 5 bases and J shed 5 bases, with 18 bases lying between them. As DNA, the CDR3 is TGTGCCAGCAGCCCAAGGGGGGCCCAGGGGGAGACCCAGTACTTC. Translating gives CASSPRGAQGETQYF.

The chain carries TRBV7-9 and TRBJ1-1, with 8 bases that match TRBD1. The CDR3 is 13 amino acids. Germline V CDR1 and CDR2: SEHNR, FQNEAQ (reference sequence). V was clipped by 3 bases and J by 4 bases; unmatched bases: 1. The CDR3 sequence is CASSFTGGTEAFF. The CDR3 DNA is TGTGCCAGCAGCTTTACAGGGGGCACTGAAGCTTTCTTT. Using reference TRBV7-9 and TRBJ1-1 for the parts outside the CDR3, the full variable domain is DTGVSQNPRHKITKRGQNVTFRCDPISEHNRLYWYRQTLGQGPEFLTYFQNEAQLEKSRLLSDRFSAERPKGSFSTLEIQRTEQGDSAMYLCASSFTGGTEAFFGQGTRLTVV.

This clonotype was detected many times. The chain is built from TRBV5-1 and TRBJ2-7; 9 nucleotides line up with TRBD2. After removal of 4 bases from V and 0 bases from J, the junction contained 8 bases not matched to a gene. The CDR3 is 16 amino acids. Germline V gives CDR1 SGHRS, CDR2 YFSETQ. Here the CDR3 reads CASSRIGSGSSYEQYF. DNA for the CDR3: TGCGCCAGCAGCCGCATTGGTAGCGGGAGCTCCTACGAGCAGTACTTC.

The table lists this clonotype with a few counts. This chain joins TRBV10-3 and TRBJ1-1; no clear D. The CDR3 is made up of 16 amino acids. Looked up from germline, CDR1 is ENHRY and CDR2 is SYGVKD. The V end lost 6 bases, the J end lost 0 bases, and 17 bases lay between the germline ends. The CDR3 DNA is TGTGCCATCAGGGACTTGGAGGGCCGCATGAACACTGAAGCTTTCTTT. Its translation: CAIRDLEGRMNTEAFF.

Many counts were recorded for this clonotype. The chain couples TRBV12-3 or TRBV12-4 to TRBJ1-4; 7 bases are a match to TRBD1. The CDR3 is 14 amino acids. With 3 bases clipped from V and 8 bases from J, the junction kept 6 bases outside the gene matches. Here the CDR3 reads CASSFLSQGEKLFF. CDR3 in DNA: TGTGCCAGCAGTTTTCTGTCACAGGGGGAAAAACTGTTTTTT.

The chain links TRBV5-6 to TRBJ2-7, with 14 bases identical to TRBD2. Germline V gene lookup returns CDR1 SGHDT and CDR2 YYEEEE. V dropped 7 bases and J dropped 6; count of bases not matched to a gene: 3. This CDR3 is 13 amino acids long. The CDR3 bases are TGTGCCAGCGGACTAGCGGGAGGCGGCGAGCAGTACTTC. Its translation: CASGLAGGGEQYF.

This clonotype has more than one count but fewer than ten. V and J are TRBV27 and TRBJ1-1, with D possibly TRBD1 on 5 matching bases. The V and J ends lost 4 bases and 7 bases respectively, with 13 bases between them. Germline CDR1 is MNHEY and CDR2 is SMNVEV (reference sequence). The CDR3 is 13 residues long. DNA of the CDR3: TGTGCCAGCAGTTCGGGACTTCGGGGTGAAGCTTTCTTT. The encoded protein is CASSSGLRGEAFF.

In this sample, this clonotype turned up a few times. V gene TRBV28 combines with J gene TRBJ2-7, with no clear D. CDR1 is MDHEN, CDR2 SYDVKM, per germline. The germline V and J ends were trimmed by 8 bases and 2 bases, with 16 bases remaining between them. The CDR3 has 14 amino acids. Here the CDR3 reads CASRNKGLTYEQYF. DNA for the CDR3: TGTGCCAGCCGAAACAAAGGGTTGACCTACGAGCAGTACTTC.

This clonotype was seen many times. This chain uses TRBV28 with TRBJ1-1; 8 bases are a match to TRBD1. Germline V lookup: CDR1 MDHEN, CDR2 SYDVKM. CDR3 length: 14 amino acids. J lost 4 bases, V lost 11 bases, and 12 bases had no gene match. For the CDR3, the DNA is TGTGCCGGACAAGGACAGGGAGGGATCACTGAAGCTTTCTTT. This translates into CAGQGQGGITEAFF.

The chain's CDR3 is CASSEAQIGYGYTF. The CDR3 bases are TGTGCCAGCAGTGAAGCACAGATAGGCTATGGCTACACCTTC. V usage is TRBV6-2 or TRBV6-3 and J usage is TRBJ1-2, with no clear D. The CDR3 length is 14 residues. V was shortened by 5 bases and J by 4 bases, with 14 bases between the two germline ends. CDR1 MNHEY and CDR2 SVGEGT come from the germline V gene.

To note about this clonotype: A read error is possible here, since a much larger clone lies one base away. V gene TRBV3-1 combines with J gene TRBJ2-2; possibly TRBD1 or TRBD2 for D (6 bases each). CDR3 length: 16 residues. Germline V gives CDR1 LGHDT, CDR2 YNNKEL (reference sequence). As DNA, the CDR3 is TGTGCCAGCAGCCCCGGGGGCGGAGGAGACACCGGGGAGCTGCTTTTT. The encoded protein is CASSPGGGGDTGELLF.

This clonotype was detected many times. The V call is TRBV20-1, the J call TRBJ2-5; 8 nucleotides align to TRBD2. The CDR3 sequence is 14 residues long. V shed 4 bases and J 5 bases; nucleotides not matched to a gene: 9. Germline V gene lookup returns CDR1 DFQATT and CDR2 SNEGSKA (reference sequence). Here the CDR3 DNA reads TGCAGTGCTACCTACCCACTAGCGGCCGAGACCCAGTACTTC. Translating gives CSATYPLAAETQYF.

In its sample, this clonotype was seen many times. The chain combines TRBV12-3 or TRBV12-4 with TRBJ2-3, with TRBD2 matching 9 bases. J lost 8 bases, V lost 3 bases, and 6 bases had no gene match. The CDR3 length is 14 residues. The CDR3 here is CASSFAGGPGTQYF. The CDR3 bases are TGTGCCAGCAGTTTTGCGGGAGGGCCAGGTACGCAGTATTTT.

The chain is built from TRBV28 and TRBJ2-3, with TRBD2 identical over 10 bases. The J segment lost 2 bases and the V segment lost 3 bases, leaving 8 bases of the junction unmatched. The CDR3 loop spans 17 amino acids. Germline V CDR1 and CDR2: MDHEN, SYDVKM. The DNA for the CDR3 is TGTGCCAGCAGTTTTTCCCCTAGCGGGAGAGCCACAGATACGCAGTATTTT. Translating gives CASSFSPSGRATDTQYF.

V and J are TRBV5-1 and TRBJ2-5; D unclear. V lost 4 bases and J lost 1, with 11 bases in between. The CDR3 loop spans 14 amino acids. The germline V gene encodes CDR1 SGHRS and CDR2 YFSETQ. The CDR3 nucleotides are TGCGCCAGCAGCCCCACTCCTAGCCAAGAGACCCAGTACTTC. It encodes CASSPTPSQETQYF.

This clonotype was recorded many times. The gene calls are TRBV5-6 and TRBJ2-3, with 10 bases identical to TRBD2. Germline loops: CDR1 SGHDT, CDR2 YYEEEE. The CDR3 has 15 residues. Trimming cost V 4 bases and J 2 bases; bases outside gene matches: 4. The CDR3 spells CASSQAGGLTDTQYF. The DNA for the CDR3 is TGTGCCAGCAGCCAAGCGGGAGGGCTCACAGATACGCAGTATTTT.